This T cell receptor beta chain was recorded in a study of blood T cells in healthy people across ages. Study-level results: A roughly linear age-dependent decrease characterized TCR beta diversity per million T cells.

This CDR3 has 14 amino acids. V shed 6 bases and J 3 bases; nucleotides not matched to a gene: 4. Per the germline V gene, CDR1 is MNHEY and CDR2 is SVGEGT. Alongside a J-beta primer mix, a sample-barcoded 5' primer served in a second PCR lasting 7 to 11 cycles. From the 5' RACE reads, TCRdb called clonotypes with MiXCR, one entry per CDR3 protein. In the table there are about 620,000 distinct CDR3 sequences, roughly 20% of which are singletons. The sample holds a few counts of this clonotype. What it binds is not known. No fewer than 5 micrograms of total RNA were isolated from every sample. The rearrangement joins TRBV6-2 or TRBV6-3 to TRBJ2-2; 7 bases line up with TRBD2. Sequencing was done on a sample of blood. This receptor was identified in a man aged 65 to 85 in good health. In DNA form, the CDR3 reads TGTGCCAGCAGGGCGGGAGTGGACACCGGGGAGCTGTTTTTT. It is translated as CASRAGVDTGELFF.